Below, one TCR beta chain is given with its context. The method was immunoSEQ multiplex PCR; TCRdb's version includes in-frame clones alone and lacks a portion of them. The sample includes around 94,000 clones, 80% seen only once; the top ten take around 20%. This CDR3 region has 13 residues. The junction had 9 bases not matched to a gene; V was cut back by 8 bases and J by 7 bases. This record belongs to a study of blood T cell repertoires in COVID-19. At the level of the study: COVID-19 samples from acute and convalescent phases originated in the United States, Italy and Spain.

The chain joins TRBV12-3 or TRBV12-4 to TRBJ2-7; 9 nucleotides match TRBD2. The sequence was collected from a human donor in a cohort sampled during active COVID-19. Material for sequencing was peripheral blood. The DNA for the CDR3 is TGTGCCAGCGGGTTAGCGGGAGCTTTGGAGCAGTACTTC. The encoded protein is CASGLAGALEQYF.